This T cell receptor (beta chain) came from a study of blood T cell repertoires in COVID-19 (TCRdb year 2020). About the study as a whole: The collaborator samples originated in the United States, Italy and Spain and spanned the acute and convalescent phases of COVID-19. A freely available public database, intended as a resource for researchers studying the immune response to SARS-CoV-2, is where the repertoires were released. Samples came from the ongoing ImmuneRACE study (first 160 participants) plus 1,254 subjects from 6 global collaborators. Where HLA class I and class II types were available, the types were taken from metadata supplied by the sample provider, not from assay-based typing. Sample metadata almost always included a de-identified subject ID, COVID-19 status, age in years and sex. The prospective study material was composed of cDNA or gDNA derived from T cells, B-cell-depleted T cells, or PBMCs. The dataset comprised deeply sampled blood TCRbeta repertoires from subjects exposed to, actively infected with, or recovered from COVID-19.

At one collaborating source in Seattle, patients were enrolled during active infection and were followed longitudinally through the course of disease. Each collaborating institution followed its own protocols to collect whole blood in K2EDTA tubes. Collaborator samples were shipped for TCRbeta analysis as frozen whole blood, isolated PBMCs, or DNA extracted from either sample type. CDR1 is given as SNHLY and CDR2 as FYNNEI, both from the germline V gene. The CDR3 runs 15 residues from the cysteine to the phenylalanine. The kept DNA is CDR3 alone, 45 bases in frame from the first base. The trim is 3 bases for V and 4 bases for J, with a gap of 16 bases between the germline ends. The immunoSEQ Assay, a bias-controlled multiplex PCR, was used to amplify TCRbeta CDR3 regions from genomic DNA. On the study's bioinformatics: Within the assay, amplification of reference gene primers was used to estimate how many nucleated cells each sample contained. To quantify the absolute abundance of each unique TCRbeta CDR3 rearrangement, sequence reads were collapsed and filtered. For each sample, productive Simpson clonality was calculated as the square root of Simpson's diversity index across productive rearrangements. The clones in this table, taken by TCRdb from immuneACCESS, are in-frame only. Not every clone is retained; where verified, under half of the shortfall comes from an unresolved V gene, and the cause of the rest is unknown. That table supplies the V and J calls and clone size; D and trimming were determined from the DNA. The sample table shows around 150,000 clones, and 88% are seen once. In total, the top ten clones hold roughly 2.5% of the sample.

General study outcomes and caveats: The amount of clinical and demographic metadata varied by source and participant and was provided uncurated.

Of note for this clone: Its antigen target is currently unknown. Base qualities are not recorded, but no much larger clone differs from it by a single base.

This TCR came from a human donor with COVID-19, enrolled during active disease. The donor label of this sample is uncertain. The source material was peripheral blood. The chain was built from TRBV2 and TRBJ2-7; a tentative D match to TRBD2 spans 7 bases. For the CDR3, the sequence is CASSERGRVTYEQYF. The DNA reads TGTGCCAGCAGTGAGAGGGGGAGGGTGACGTACGAGCAGTACTTC.